The clone carrying this T cell receptor beta chain was picked up many times. The sample originates from a study of regulatory T cells in long-lasting Graves disease. At the level of the study: Newly diagnosed Graves' patients had under 3 months of antithyroid drugs.

Time point indicated: newly diagnosed GD, antithyroid drugs for less than 3 months. The TCR library used RNA extracted from PBMCs. For TCR beta, libraries came from iRepertoire HTBI primers and Arm-PCR of CDR3 regions. Original data processing: Detected in the samples were about 60 TRBV and over twelve TRBJ segments. TCRdb reprocessed the multiplex PCR reads with MiXCR, giving one entry per CDR3 protein. The V and J calls come from TCRdb's annotation, not from the publication. The table shows a few hundred thousand distinct CDR3 sequences, with approximately 10% occurring only once. The ends were cut back, 3 bases at V and 7 bases at J, with 6 bases in the middle. From germline, CDR1 is SNHLY and CDR2 FYNNEI. This CDR3 spans 11 amino acids. These data also featured in a second study, about T cells in Graves' hyperthyroidism and ophthalmopathy.

Sequenced here: peripheral blood mononuclear cells (PBMCs), sampled at new diagnosis, from a patient treated with antithyroid drugs. This receptor was obtained from a woman in her late teens or twenties with Graves disease. The chain links TRBV2 to TRBJ1-2; D is ambiguous. Written as DNA, the CDR3 is TGTGCCAGCAGTGATTGGGGTGGCTACACCTTC. It encodes CASSDWGGYTF.